The entry below gives a single T cell receptor beta chain sequence along with its context. Caucasian individuals from Russia who were healthy and aged about 6 to 95 acted as donors. A second PCR of 7 to 11 cycles used a sample-barcoded 5' primer and a J-beta primer mix. Each TCR beta cDNA got a 12-nucleotide random molecular identifier. There were at least 2.5 million CDR3-containing paired-end reads obtained from each sample. TCRdb ran MiXCR on the 5' RACE reads and lists one entry per CDR3 protein. The table records approximately 690,000 distinct CDR3 sequences, under 70% of them present only once. This sample was included in a study of blood T cells in healthy people across ages. Overall study context: Template switching caught about one barcoded beta molecule for each two T cells.

CDR1 and CDR2 (germline): SGHRS, YFSETQ. The CDR3 loop spans 13 amino acids. V was pared by 4 bases and J by 5 bases, with 12 bases between. The sample consisted of blood. The chain has TRBV5-1 and TRBJ2-5; no firm D call. The sequence derives from a man in his 60s in good health. Here the CDR3 reads CASSTLFGETQYF. The CDR3 DNA reads TGCGCCAGCAGCACACTTTTTGGTGAGACCCAGTACTTC.